One and the same sample provided the 10 T cell receptor beta chains below, sequenced in a study of molecular identifiers for immune sequencing clone quantification. Via MiXCR, TCRdb re-called the PCR reads, giving one row per CDR3 protein. The sample contains under 65,000 distinct CDR3 sequences, about 23% of which appear only once. Input material: naive CD8+ T cells from blood, with Jurkat cell RNA spiked in. Subset specified: FACS-sorted CD8+CD4-CCR7+CD45RA+ naive T cells. Receptors originate from a human donor in good health. Some libraries in this study had Jurkat cell RNA spiked in.

This clonotype appeared many times. This chain joins TRBV19 and TRBJ2-2; 8 nucleotides line up with TRBD2. Trimming removed 4 bases from V and 6 bases from J; junction bases left unmatched: 7. The CDR3 is made up of 15 amino acids. Germline V gene lookup returns CDR1 LNHDA and CDR2 SQIVND (reference sequence). The CDR3 loop is CASSSGTRGAGELFF. As DNA, the CDR3 is TGTGCCAGTAGTAGTGGGACTAGGGGGGCCGGGGAGCTGTTTTTT.

Ten or more counts support this clonotype. V gene TRBV27 combines with J gene TRBJ2-7; the D gene could be TRBD1 or TRBD2 (5 bases each). Germline lookup yields CDR1 MNHEY and CDR2 SMNVEV (reference sequence). V was clipped by 2 bases and J by 2 bases, with 10 bases between them. The CDR3 length is 14 residues. As DNA, the CDR3 is TGTGCCAGCAGTTTACGGGACCGCGCCTACGAGCAGTACTTC. Protein product: CASSLRDRAYEQYF.

Remarks on this clonotype: This may be a read error: a much more frequent sequence differs by one nucleotide. V gene TRBV6-5 combines with J gene TRBJ1-1; D remains ambiguous. Germline CDR1 reads MNHEY; CDR2 reads SVGAGI. The CDR3 has 14 residues. CDR3 sequence reads: CASSYSGGNTEVFF. The CDR3 bases are TGTGCCAGCAGTTACTCGGGAGGTAACACTGAAGTTTTCTTT.

This clonotype has a single count. A much larger clone sits a single nucleotide away, making a read error possible. The V and J genes are TRBV9 and TRBJ2-5, with D possibly being TRBD1 (6 bases). From germline, CDR1 is SGDLS and CDR2 YYNGEE. There are 15 residues in the CDR3. The CDR3 nucleotides read TGTGCCAGCAGCGCCGAGACAGGTCCACAAGAGACCCGGTACTTC. It is translated as CASSAETGPQETRYF.

This clonotype was seen only once. A much larger clone differs from this one at a single base, so this may be a read error. The V and J genes are TRBV28 and TRBJ2-5, with 8 bases fitting TRBD1. CDR1 is MDHEN and CDR2 is SYDVKM in the germline V gene. The ends lost 7 bases at V and 9 bases at J; junction bases unmatched: 22. This CDR3 has 17 residues. CDR3 nucleotides: TGTGCCAGCACTCCTTCGGAGGGGGCAGGGGGCTATGAGCCCCAGTACTTC. Translation: CASTPSEGAGGYEPQYF.

This clonotype was counted only a few times. A much bigger clone sits one base away, suggesting this may be a read error. V usage is TRBV7-2 and J usage is TRBJ2-7; either TRBD1 or TRBD2 may fit D (7 bases each). Germline loops: CDR1 SGHTA, CDR2 FQGNSA. This CDR3 region has 13 residues. The CDR3 loop reads CARRTGEGGEQYF. DNA of the CDR3: TGTGCCCGCAGAACAGGGGAGGGGGGCGAGCAGTACTTC.

This clonotype was detected ten times or more. The V call is TRBV12-3 or TRBV12-4, the J call TRBJ2-3; 7 bases are a match to TRBD1. J was trimmed by 0 bases and V by 1 base; bases with no gene match: 4. CDR3 size: 16 residues. CDR3 in amino acids: CASSLVGQFSTDTQYF. Here the CDR3 DNA reads TGTGCCAGCAGTTTAGTGGGACAGTTTAGCACAGATACGCAGTATTTT.

This clonotype was counted many times. The CDR3 DNA reads as TGCGCCAGCAGCACGGGACTAGCGGGGGTGGAAGATACGCAGTATTTT. Its protein product is CASSTGLAGVEDTQYF. This chain connects TRBV5-1 to TRBJ2-3; TRBD2 matches at 14 bases. The CDR3 is 16 amino acids. V was pared by 4 bases and J by 5 bases, with 6 bases of the junction left unmatched. Germline assignment: CDR1 SGHRS and CDR2 YFSETQ.

This chain joins TRBV5-6 and TRBJ1-1; TRBD1 aligns across 7 bases. Germline V gives CDR1 SGHDT, CDR2 YYEEEE. The CDR3 is 13 amino acids. Germline trimming cut 1 base from V and 4 bases from J; bases unmatched to any gene: 1. CDR3 sequence reads: CASSLQGGTEAFF. CDR3 DNA sequence: TGTGCCAGCAGCTTGCAGGGGGGCACTGAAGCTTTCTTT. The full variable domain, with the rest looked up from reference TRBV5-6 and TRBJ1-1, is DAGVTQSPTHLIKTRGQQVTLRCSPKSGHDTVSWYQQALGQGPQFIFQYYEEEERQRGNFPDRFSGHQFPNYSSELNVNALLLGDSALYLCASSLQGGTEAFFGQGTRLTVV.

This clonotype was observed a few times. The chain carries TRBV29-1 and TRBJ1-2; D gene ambiguous. This CDR3 is built from 12 residues. V was clipped by 4 bases and J by 6 bases, with 12 bases between them. Germline assignment: CDR1 SQVTM and CDR2 ANQGSEA. CDR3 sequence reads: CSVVEGWHGYTF. The DNA for the CDR3 is TGCAGCGTTGTAGAGGGATGGCATGGCTACACCTTC.